These 21 T cell receptor beta chains were all obtained from the same sample, sequenced in a study of blood T cells in healthy people across ages. Next came a second PCR, run for about 7 to 11 cycles, which used a sample-barcoded 5' primer along with a J-beta primer mix. MiXCR was run by TCRdb on the 5' RACE reads, yielding one entry per CDR3 protein. The top ten hold 7% to 9% of the sample, which has about 1,500,000 distinct CDR3 sequences, 42% seen once. The sequenced sample was blood. All receptors come from a woman in her late teens or twenties in good health.

Only a few counts were recorded for this clonotype. The CDR3 DNA is TGCAGCGGCGGTCAGCAAGAGACCCAGTACTTC. Protein sequence: CSGGQQETQYF. The J gene is TRBJ2-5, the V gene TRBV29-1, with D uncertain. Germline loops: CDR1 SQVTM, CDR2 ANQGSEA. The CDR3 has 11 amino acids. V gave up 7 bases and J gave up 2 bases, with 8 bases separating them.

The chain uses TRBV12-3 or TRBV12-4 and TRBJ2-3; tentative D call: TRBD2 (5 bases). There are 16 residues in the CDR3. V shed 5 bases and J shed 5 bases, with 20 bases lying between them. The CDR3 DNA follows: TGTGCCAGCAGTCGTGGACTTTCCGGGCTTGGAGATACGCAGTATTTT. Translation: CASSRGLSGLGDTQYF.

This clonotype came up a few times. The chain combines TRBV6-2 or TRBV6-3 with TRBJ1-1; 10 bases match TRBD1. Germline CDR1 MNHEY, CDR2 SVGEGT. After removal of 0 bases from V and 3 bases from J, the junction contained 10 bases not matched to a gene. CDR3 length: 18 residues. CDR3 bases: TGTGCCAGCAGTTACTCGATTGGTGCCGGGACAGGGGACACTGAAGCTTTCTTT. It translates to CASSYSIGAGTGDTEAFF.

The chain carries TRBV28 and TRBJ1-5; D is unresolved. The V gene's germline CDR1 is MDHEN and CDR2 SYDVKM. This CDR3 region has 13 residues. Trimming removed 5 bases at V and 6 bases at J, with 11 bases between. CDR3 loop: CASSRRTVQPQHF. DNA of the CDR3: TGTGCCAGCAGTCGACGGACGGTTCAGCCCCAGCATTTT.

This chain links TRBV7-9 with TRBJ2-3; D perhaps matches TRBD2 (6 bases). CDR1 is SEHNR, CDR2 FQNEAQ, per germline (reference sequence). This CDR3 is built from 16 residues. The V end lost 5 bases, the J end lost 4 bases, and 19 bases lay between the germline ends. This CDR3 is CASSPRARGDSDTQYF. The CDR3 coding sequence is TGTGCCAGCAGCCCTCGGGCCAGAGGGGACTCAGATACGCAGTATTTT.

This clonotype appeared a few times. The chain is built from TRBV3-1 and TRBJ1-6, with 8 positions matching TRBD1. The J segment lost 7 bases and the V segment lost 0 bases, leaving 5 bases of the junction unmatched. The germline V gene has CDR1 LGHDT and CDR2 YNNKEL (reference sequence). The CDR3 length is 16 residues. The CDR3 region is CASSQDTGTGNSPLHF. The CDR3, as DNA: TGTGCCAGCAGCCAAGATACCGGGACAGGAAATTCACCCCTCCACTTT.

This clonotype has just a few counts. This chain links TRBV7-9 with TRBJ2-7; 7 bases line up with TRBD2. CDR1 and CDR2 (germline): SEHNR, FQNEAQ (reference sequence). The trim removed 1 base at V and 4 bases at J, leaving 4 bases unmatched. The CDR3 contains 14 residues. In DNA form, the CDR3 reads TGTGCCAGCAGCTTAGAAGCGGGGTTATACGAGCAGTACTTC. This encodes CASSLEAGLYEQYF.

The chain couples TRBV5-1 to TRBJ1-2, with D unclear. Germline assignment: CDR1 SGHRS and CDR2 YFSETQ. Trimming stripped 4 bases from V and 5 bases from J, with 18 bases between. The CDR3 covers 15 residues. The CDR3 loop reads CASSRPRPGGYGYTF. The DNA of the CDR3 is TGCGCCAGCAGCCGACCGAGGCCGGGAGGGTATGGCTACACCTTC.

The chain is built from TRBV27 and TRBJ2-1; 7 bases are shared with TRBD2. After removal of 0 bases from V and 8 bases from J, the junction contained 10 bases not matched to a gene. Germline V lookup: CDR1 MNHEY, CDR2 SMNVEV (reference sequence). This CDR3 has 16 amino acids. In DNA form, the CDR3 reads TGTGCCAGCAGTTTATCGACTAGCTACTCGGTCGATGAGCAGTTCTTC. Its translation is CASSLSTSYSVDEQFF.

This clonotype occurred a few times. V and J are TRBV2 and TRBJ2-3, with TRBD2 as a possible D gene (5 bases). Germline loops: CDR1 SNHLY, CDR2 FYNNEI. There are 14 residues in the CDR3. Trimming shortened V by 8 bases and J by 9 bases, and 21 bases separated the two germline ends. This CDR3 is CASPGRKGLMTQYF. The CDR3 region has the DNA TGTGCCAGCCCGGGGAGAAAAGGACTTATGACGCAGTATTTT.

A few counts support this clonotype. J is TRBJ1-2 and V is TRBV5-1; weak D call: TRBD1 (6 bases). Germline V lookup: CDR1 SGHRS, CDR2 YFSETQ. Deletions cut 2 bases from V and 8 bases from J, with 19 bases between. This CDR3 has 15 residues. CDR3 sequence reads: CASSLRQESKGGYTF. Written as DNA, the CDR3 is TGCGCCAGCAGCTTACGACAGGAATCAAAGGGAGGCTACACCTTC.

This chain uses TRBV29-1 with TRBJ2-5; 8 bases fit TRBD2. The CDR3 consists of 12 residues. Trimming took 4 bases from V and 11 from J; bases not matched to a gene: 9. Germline lookup yields CDR1 SQVTM and CDR2 ANQGSEA. CDR3: CSVASGGFEQYF. Written as DNA, the CDR3 is TGCAGCGTTGCAAGCGGGGGTTTTGAGCAGTACTTC.

This clonotype showed up just a few times. The J gene is TRBJ2-1, the V gene TRBV4-2; D is perhaps TRBD1 or TRBD2 (5 bases each). Trimming removed 2 bases at V and 5 bases at J, with 13 bases between. Looked up from germline, CDR1 is LGHNA and CDR2 is YNFKEQ. The CDR3 is 15 residues long. The CDR3 reads CASSQYGTLDNEQFF. As DNA, the CDR3 is TGTGCCAGCAGCCAATACGGGACGCTCGACAATGAGCAGTTCTTC.

Only a few counts were recorded for this clonotype. This sequence joins TRBV10-3 and TRBJ2-1; TRBD2 aligns across 7 bases. Germline V CDR1 and CDR2: ENHRY, SYGVKD. The CDR3 length is 16 residues. The V gene end was trimmed by 8 bases and the J gene end by 0 bases; junction bases not matched to a gene: 10. The CDR3 sequence is CAIGQERGGSYNEQFF. CDR3 sequence (DNA): TGTGCCATCGGCCAGGAGCGGGGTGGCTCCTACAATGAGCAGTTCTTC.

This clonotype was found many times. This chain joins TRBV27 and TRBJ2-5; D is ambiguous. Per germline, CDR1 MNHEY and CDR2 SMNVEV (reference sequence). Trimming took 2 bases from V and 4 from J, leaving 8 bases between them. The CDR3 is 13 amino acids. The CDR3 region is CASSLGLRETQYF. The CDR3 DNA is TGTGCCAGCAGTTTAGGCTTACGAGAGACCCAGTACTTC.

Turning to this clonotype: At one end, the junction sequence differs from germline, possibly due to a read error. This chain links TRBV6-5 with TRBJ2-3, with D maybe TRBD2 (6 bases). Per germline, CDR1 MNHEY and CDR2 SVGAGI. The CDR3 length is 14 residues. The CDR3 region has the DNA TGTGCCAGCAGTGTGGGGCGGGGCACAGATGCGCAGTATTTT. Amino acids: CASSVGRGTDAQYF.

This sequence joins TRBV7-3 and TRBJ2-3, with D possibly being TRBD1 (6 bases). The CDR3 sequence is 15 residues long. Germline V lookup: CDR1 SGHTA, CDR2 FQGTGA. V lost 5 bases and J 1 base, leaving 13 bases between the germline ends. CDR3 coding DNA: TGTGCCAGCAGCCCTGACAGGCCTCGCACAGATACGCAGTATTTT. Translation: CASSPDRPRTDTQYF. Filled out from reference TRBV7-3 and TRBJ2-3, the complete variable domain reads GAGVSQTPSNKVTEKGKYVELRCDPISGHTALYWYRQSLGQGPEFLIYFQGTGAADDSGLPNDRFFAVRPEGSVSTLKIQRTERGDSAVYLCASSPDRPRTDTQYFGPGTRLTVL.

This clonotype has only a few counts. The V call is TRBV29-1, the J call TRBJ2-5; 8 bases fit TRBD1. In germline, CDR1 is SQVTM, CDR2 ANQGSEA. The CDR3 contains 14 residues. V shed 5 bases, J shed 11 bases, and the junction held 16 bases outside the gene matches. The CDR3 loop reads CSVHRDRSNNEQYF. The CDR3 nucleotides read TGCAGCGTTCACCGGGACAGGTCCAACAATGAGCAGTACTTC.

This clonotype showed up just a few times. The rearrangement joins TRBV20-1 to TRBJ2-1; 11 bases agree with TRBD2. Germline loops: CDR1 DFQATT, CDR2 SNEGSKA (reference sequence). This CDR3 region has 15 residues. The CDR3 coding sequence is TGCAGAACGGGACTAGCGGAATACAGAGTCCATGAGCAGTTCTTC. Residues: CRTGLAEYRVHEQFF.

The chain combines TRBV5-1 with TRBJ2-7; D is perhaps TRBD1 or TRBD2 (6 bases each). Germline V gene sequence: CDR1 SGHRS, CDR2 YFSETQ. Trimming stripped 0 bases from V and 1 base from J, with 17 bases between. This CDR3 is built from 17 residues. CDR3 sequence reads: CASSLAGGRVGSYEQYF. The DNA for the CDR3 is TGCGCCAGCAGCTTGGCCGGGGGCAGAGTAGGATCCTACGAGCAGTACTTC.

The CDR3 region is CASSVVWGSGYTF. CDR3 coding DNA: TGTGCCAGCAGCGTAGTTTGGGGTAGCGGCTACACCTTC. The rearrangement links TRBV9 to TRBJ1-2; no clear D. Germline-derived CDR1 and CDR2 are SGDLS and YYNGEE. Trimming pared 0 bases from V and 8 bases from J, leaving 11 bases between. The CDR3 has 13 residues.